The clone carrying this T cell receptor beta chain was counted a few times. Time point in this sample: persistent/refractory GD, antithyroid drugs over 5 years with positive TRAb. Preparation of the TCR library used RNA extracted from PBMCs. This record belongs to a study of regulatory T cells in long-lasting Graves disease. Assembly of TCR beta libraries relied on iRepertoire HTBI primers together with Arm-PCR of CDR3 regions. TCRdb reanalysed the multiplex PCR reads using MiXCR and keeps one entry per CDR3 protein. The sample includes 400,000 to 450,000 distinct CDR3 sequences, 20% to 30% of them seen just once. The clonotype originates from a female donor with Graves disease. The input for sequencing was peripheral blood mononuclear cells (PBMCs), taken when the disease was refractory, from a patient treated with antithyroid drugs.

The CDR3 DNA reads TGTGCCAGTAGGAGTGGCTCTGGGGAGGCAGGAATTGAAAAACTGTTTTTT. Translated: CASRSGSGEAGIEKLFF. The gene calls are TRBV19 and TRBJ1-4; the D is unclear. V lost 6 bases to trimming and J lost 7 bases, with 24 bases between them. The CDR3 extends over 17 amino acids. Germline V gene lookup returns CDR1 LNHDA and CDR2 SQIVND (reference sequence).